This T cell receptor (beta chain) was profiled in a study of T cell responses to AZD1222 COVID-19 vaccine. Germline CDR1 and CDR2: LGHDT and YNNKEL (reference sequence). The CDR3 covers 15 residues. V dropped 8 bases and J dropped 7; count of bases not matched to a gene: 9. Findings of the study overall: Repertoire sampling happened only post peak T cell response. Nearly half of the spike-specific TCRs reportedly recognize variant regions that carry no mutations. Increases in Spike-specific TCR breadth and depth were seen after two AZD1222 doses.

This clone was seen just once. Its specificity is not known. The repertoire was sequenced with immunoSEQ multiplex PCR; TCRdb's copy has only in-frame clones and lacks some. The sample includes about 74,000 clones, approximately 90% of them seen just once. Sequencing used peripheral blood, obtained 28 days after the second AZD1222 dose. This TCR came from an adult who received the AZD1222 COVID-19 vaccine. This sequence joins TRBV3-1 (or the pseudogene TRBV3-2) and TRBJ2-1; 12 bases are shared with TRBD2. CDR3 residues: CASGLAGGPGNEQFF. CDR3 sequence (DNA): TGTGCCAGCGGGCTAGCGGGAGGGCCGGGGAATGAGCAGTTCTTC.